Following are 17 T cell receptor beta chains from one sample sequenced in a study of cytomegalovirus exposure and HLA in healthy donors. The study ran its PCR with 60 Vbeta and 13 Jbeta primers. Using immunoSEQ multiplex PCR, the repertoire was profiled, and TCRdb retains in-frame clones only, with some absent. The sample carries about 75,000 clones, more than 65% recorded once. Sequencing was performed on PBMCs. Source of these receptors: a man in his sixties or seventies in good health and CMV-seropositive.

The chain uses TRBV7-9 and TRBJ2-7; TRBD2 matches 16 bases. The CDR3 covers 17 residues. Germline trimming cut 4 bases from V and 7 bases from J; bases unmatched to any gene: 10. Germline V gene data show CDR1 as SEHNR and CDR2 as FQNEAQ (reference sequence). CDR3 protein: CASSSGTSGRGTKEQYF. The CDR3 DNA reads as TGTGCCAGCAGCTCCGGGACTAGCGGGAGGGGGACTAAAGAGCAGTACTTC. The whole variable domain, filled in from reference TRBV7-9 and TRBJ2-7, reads DTGVSQNPRHKITKRGQNVTFRCDPISEHNRLYWYRQTLGQGPEFLTYFQNEAQLEKSRLLSDRFSAERPKGSFSTLEIQRTEQGDSAMYLCASSSGTSGRGTKEQYFGPGTRLTVT.

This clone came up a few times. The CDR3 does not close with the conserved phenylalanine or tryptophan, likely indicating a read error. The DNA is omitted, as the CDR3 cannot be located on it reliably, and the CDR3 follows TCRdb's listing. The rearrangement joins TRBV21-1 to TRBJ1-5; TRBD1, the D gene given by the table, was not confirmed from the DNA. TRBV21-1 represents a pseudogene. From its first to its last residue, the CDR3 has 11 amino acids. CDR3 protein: CASSKWTVMRL.

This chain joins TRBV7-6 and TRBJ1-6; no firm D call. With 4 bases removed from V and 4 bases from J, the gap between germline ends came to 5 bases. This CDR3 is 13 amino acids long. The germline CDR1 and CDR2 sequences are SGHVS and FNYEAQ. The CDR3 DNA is TGTGCCAGCAGCTCAGATTATAATTCACCCCTCCACTTT. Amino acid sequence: CASSSDYNSPLHF.

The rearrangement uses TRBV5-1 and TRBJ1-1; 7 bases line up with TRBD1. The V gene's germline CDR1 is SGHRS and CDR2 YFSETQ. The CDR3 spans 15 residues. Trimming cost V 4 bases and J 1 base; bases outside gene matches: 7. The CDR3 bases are TGCGCCAGCAGCGAGCCCGGGACAGAGAACACTGAAGCTTTCTTT. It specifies CASSEPGTENTEAFF. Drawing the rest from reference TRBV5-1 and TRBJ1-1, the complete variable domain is KAGVTQTPRYLIKTRGQQVTLSCSPISGHRSVSWYQQTPGQGLQFLFEYFSETQRNKGNFPGRFSGRQFSNSRSEMNVSTLELGDSALYLCASSEPGTENTEAFFGQGTRLTVV.

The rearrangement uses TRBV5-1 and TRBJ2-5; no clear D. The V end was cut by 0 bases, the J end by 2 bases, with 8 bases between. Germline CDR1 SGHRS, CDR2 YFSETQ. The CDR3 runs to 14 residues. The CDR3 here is CASSLGLAQETQYF. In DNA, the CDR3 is TGCGCCAGCAGCTTGGGACTTGCTCAAGAGACCCAGTACTTC.

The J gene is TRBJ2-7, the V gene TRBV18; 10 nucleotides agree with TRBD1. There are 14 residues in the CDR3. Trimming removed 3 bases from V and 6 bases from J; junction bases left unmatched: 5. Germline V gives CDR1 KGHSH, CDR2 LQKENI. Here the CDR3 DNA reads TGTGCCAGCTCACCCGGACAGGGGGTATTCGAGCAGTACTTC. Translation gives CASSPGQGVFEQYF.

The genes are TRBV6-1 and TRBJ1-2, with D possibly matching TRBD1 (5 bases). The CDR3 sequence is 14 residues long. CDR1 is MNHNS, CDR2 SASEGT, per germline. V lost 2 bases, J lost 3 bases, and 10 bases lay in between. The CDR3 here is CASSESRGDYGYTF. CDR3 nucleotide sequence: TGTGCCAGCAGTGAATCCCGGGGGGACTATGGCTACACCTTC.

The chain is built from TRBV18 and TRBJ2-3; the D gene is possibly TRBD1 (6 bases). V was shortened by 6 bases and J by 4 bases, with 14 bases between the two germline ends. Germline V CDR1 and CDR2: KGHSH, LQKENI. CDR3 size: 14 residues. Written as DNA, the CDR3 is TGTGCCAGCTCCCGAGACAGGCCCCCAGATACGCAGTATTTT. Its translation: CASSRDRPPDTQYF.

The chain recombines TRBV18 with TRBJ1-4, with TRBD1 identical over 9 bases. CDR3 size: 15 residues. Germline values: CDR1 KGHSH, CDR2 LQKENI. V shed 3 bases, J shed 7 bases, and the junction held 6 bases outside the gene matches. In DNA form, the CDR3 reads TGTGCCAGCTCACCCTGGACAGGGGAAGGTGAAAAACTGTTTTTT. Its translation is CASSPWTGEGEKLFF.

The CDR3 nucleotides are TGTGCCAGCGCAGGGACTAGCGGCACCGGGGAGCTGTTTTTT. Translated: CASAGTSGTGELFF. The chain employs TRBV6-6 and TRBJ2-2, with 11 bases matching TRBD2. CDR3 length: 14 residues. V gave up 8 bases and J gave up 4 bases; unmatched junction bases: 3. CDR1 is MNHNY, CDR2 SVGAGI, per germline (reference sequence).

This CDR3 is CASSPGDRKNTEAFF. CDR3 nucleotides: TGCGCCAGCAGCCCAGGGGACAGGAAGAACACTGAAGCTTTCTTT. The genes are TRBV4-1 and TRBJ1-1; TRBD1 aligns across 8 bases. V lost 4 bases and J lost 1; bases outside the gene matches: 5. The CDR3 is made up of 15 amino acids. Germline CDR1 reads MGHRA; CDR2 reads YSYEKL.

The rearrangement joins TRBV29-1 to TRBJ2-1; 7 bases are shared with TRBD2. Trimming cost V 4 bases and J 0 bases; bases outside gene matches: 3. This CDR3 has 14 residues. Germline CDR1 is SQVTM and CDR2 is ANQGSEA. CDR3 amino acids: CSVGREYSYNEQFF. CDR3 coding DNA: TGCAGCGTTGGGCGGGAGTACTCCTACAATGAGCAGTTCTTC.

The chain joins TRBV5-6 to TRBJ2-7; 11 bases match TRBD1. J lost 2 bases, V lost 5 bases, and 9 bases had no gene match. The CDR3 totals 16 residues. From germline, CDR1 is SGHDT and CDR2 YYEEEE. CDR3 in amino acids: CASRRRGQGDPYEQYF. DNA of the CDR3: TGTGCCAGCAGGCGGAGGGGACAGGGGGACCCCTACGAGCAGTACTTC.

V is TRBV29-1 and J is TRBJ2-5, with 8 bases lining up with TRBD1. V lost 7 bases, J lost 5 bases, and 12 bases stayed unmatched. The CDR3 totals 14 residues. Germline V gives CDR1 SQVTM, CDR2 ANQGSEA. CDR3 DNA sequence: TGCAGCGCCGCTAGGACAGGGATGATGGAGACCCAGTACTTC. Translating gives CSAARTGMMETQYF.

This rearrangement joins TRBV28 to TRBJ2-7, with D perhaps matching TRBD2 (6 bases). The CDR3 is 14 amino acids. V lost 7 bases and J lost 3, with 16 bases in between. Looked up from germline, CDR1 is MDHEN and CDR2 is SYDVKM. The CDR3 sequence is CASTLGGRVYEQYF. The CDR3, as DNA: TGTGCCAGCACCCTGGGGGGTAGGGTCTACGAGCAGTACTTC.

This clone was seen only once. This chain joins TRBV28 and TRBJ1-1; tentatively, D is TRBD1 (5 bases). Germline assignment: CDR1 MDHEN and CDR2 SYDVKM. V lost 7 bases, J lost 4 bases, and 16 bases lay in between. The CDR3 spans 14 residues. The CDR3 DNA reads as TGTGCCAGCACCCTCCGGGTAGGGGTCACTGAAGCTTTCTTT. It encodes CASTLRVGVTEAFF. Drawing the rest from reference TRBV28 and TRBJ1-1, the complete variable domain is DVKVTQSSRYLVKRTGEKVFLECVQDMDHENMFWYRQDPGLGLRLIYFSYDVKMKEKGDIPEGYSVSREKKERFSLILESASTNQTSMYLCASTLRVGVTEAFFGQGTRLTVV.

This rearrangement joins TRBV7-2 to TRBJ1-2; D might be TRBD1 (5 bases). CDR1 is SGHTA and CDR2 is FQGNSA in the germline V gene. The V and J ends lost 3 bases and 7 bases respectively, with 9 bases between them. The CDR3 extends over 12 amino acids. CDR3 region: CASSLGGGGYTF. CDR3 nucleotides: TGTGCCAGCAGCTTGGGGGGAGGTGGCTACACCTTC. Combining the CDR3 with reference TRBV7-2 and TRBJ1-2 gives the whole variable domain GAGVSQSPSNKVTEKGKDVELRCDPISGHTALYWYRQSLGQGLEFLIYFQGNSAPDKSGLPSDRFSAERTGGSVSTLTIQRTQQEDSAVYLCASSLGGGGYTFGSGTRLTVV.